A selection of T cell receptor beta chains follows, all from one sample in a study of CD8 T cells in Susac syndrome. TCRdb used MiXCR to reprocess the immunoSEQ multiplex PCR reads, holding one entry per CDR3 protein. The sample has roughly 190,000 distinct CDR3 sequences, 90% to 95% seen once. The specimen was CD4+ T cells from PBMCs. These receptor sequences come from a human donor in good health. CDR3s include the opening cysteine and the closing phenylalanine or tryptophan. D genes are given only for firm matches. Where a row states a size, it is once, few, many or the class of an expanded clone; other rows omit it.

TRBJ1-1 TRBV30 - - CAWSGNTGYEAFF TGTGCCTGGAGCGGCAATACAGGGTACGAAGCTTTCTTT
TRBJ1-1 TRBV12-3/TRBV12-4 once TRBD1 CASSLGGTGGTEAFF TGTGCCAGCAGTTTAGGGGGTACAGGGGGCACTGAAGCTTTCTTT
TRBJ1-5 TRBV7-2 - - CASSLGPNLISNQPQHF TGTGCCAGCAGCTTGGGCCCCAACTTGATTAGCAATCAGCCCCAGCATTTT
TRBJ1-5 TRBV24-1 few TRBD1 CATSDRRDRTNQPQHF TGTGCCACCAGTGATCGCCGGGACAGGACAAATCAGCCCCAGCATTTT
TRBJ2-3 TRBV6-5 - TRBD1 CASSYRGQGGFGGTTDTQYF TGTGCCAGCAGTTACAGAGGACAGGGGGGATTTGGGGGCACCACAGATACGCAGTATTTT
TRBJ2-3 TRBV9 - - CASSVESGTLTDTQYF TGTGCCAGCAGCGTAGAGTCTGGGACTCTCACAGATACGCAGTATTTT
TRBJ2-1 TRBV7-8 - - CASSSSGAYNEQFF TGTGCCAGCAGCTCATCGGGGGCCTACAATGAGCAGTTCTTC
TRBJ1-4 TRBV5-1 - - CASRSRTNEKLFF TGCGCCAGCAGATCCAGGACTAATGAAAAACTGTTTTTT
TRBJ1-1 TRBV5-1 - - CASREDTEAFF TGCGCCAGCAGGGAAGACACTGAAGCTTTCTTT
TRBJ2-5 TRBV6-6 - TRBD1 CASNPGQFIGTQYF TGTGCCAGCAACCCGGGACAGTTCATCGGGACCCAGTACTTC
TRBJ1-1 TRBV5-6 - TRBD1 CASSRQGPIGRWTEAFF TGTGCCAGCAGCCGACAGGGACCGATAGGTCGGTGGACTGAAGCTTTCTTT
TRBJ1-5 TRBV12-3/TRBV12-4 - - CASSPNRANQPQHF TGTGCCAGCAGCCCGAACAGGGCAAATCAGCCCCAGCATTTT
TRBJ1-3 TRBV6-6 - - CASSTEGNTIYF TGTGCCAGCAGCACAGAGGGAAACACCATATATTTT
TRBJ1-1 TRBV4-3 - - CASSQDFDRSTEAFF TGCGCCAGCAGCCAAGATTTTGACAGGAGCACTGAAGCTTTCTTT
TRBJ2-7 TRBV20-1 - TRBD2 CSARDQGSGGQSSYEQYF TGCAGTGCTAGAGATCAGGGTAGCGGGGGCCAAAGCTCCTACGAGCAGTACTTC
TRBJ1-2 TRBV20-1 once TRBD1 CSAVGQGTYYGYTF TGCAGTGCTGTTGGACAGGGCACTTACTATGGCTACACCTTC
TRBJ2-7 TRBV20-1 - TRBD2 CSASPPLAGGREQYF TGCAGTGCTAGTCCGCCACTAGCGGGGGGGCGAGAGCAGTACTTC
TRBJ2-3 TRBV20-1 - - CSAGASGDTQYF TGCAGTGCGGGGGCTTCGGGAGATACGCAGTATTTT
TRBJ1-4 TRBV28 - TRBD1 CASSFDRAGEKLFF TGTGCCAGCAGTTTCGACAGGGCAGGTGAAAAACTGTTTTTT
TRBJ1-2 TRBV12-3/TRBV12-4 - - CASSLRGQAGYTF TGTGCCAGCAGTTTAAGGGGCCAGGCTGGCTACACCTTC
TRBJ2-3 TRBV11-3 few TRBD2 CASSLVSGLSTDTQYF TGTGCCAGCAGCTTAGTTAGCGGGCTGAGCACAGATACGCAGTATTTT
TRBJ1-5 TRBV12-3/TRBV12-4 - TRBD1 CASRGDRGNQPQHF TGTGCCAGCAGGGGGGACAGGGGTAATCAGCCCCAGCATTTT
TRBJ2-5 TRBV4-1 - - CASSPEYLEETQYF TGCGCCAGCTCCCCCGAGTACCTTGAAGAGACCCAGTACTTC
TRBJ1-2 TRBV3-1 - - CASGGRPNSIGYTF TGTGCCAGCGGCGGAAGACCCAATAGTATTGGCTACACCTTC
TRBJ1-5 TRBV23-1 once - CASSQSTAHQPQHF TGCGCCAGCAGTCAATCGACGGCCCATCAGCCCCAGCATTTT
TRBJ2-5 TRBV6-5 - - CASSNQAKGTQYF TGTGCCAGCAGCAACCAAGCGAAGGGGACCCAGTACTTC
TRBJ2-6 TRBV27 - - CASSLSSGYPGANVLTF TGTGCCAGCAGTTTATCGTCAGGGTACCCTGGGGCCAACGTCCTGACTTTC
TRBJ2-2 TRBV7-9 - - CATRHRDSPITGELFF TGTGCCACCAGACACCGGGACTCCCCCATTACCGGGGAGCTGTTTTTT
TRBJ1-6 TRBV20-1 - TRBD1 CSARRDRGLRPLHF TGCAGTGCTAGACGGGACAGAGGTCTAAGACCCCTCCACTTT
TRBJ1-6 TRBV4-1 once - CASSQGKGSGSPLHF TGCGCCAGCAGCCAAGGAAAGGGGAGTGGATCACCCCTCCACTTT
TRBJ1-6 TRBV7-7 - - CASSLSRLSSYNSPLHF TGTGCTAGCAGCTTATCCCGGTTGAGCTCCTATAATTCACCCCTCCACTTT
TRBJ1-6 TRBV7-8 once TRBD1 CASSLQDRRDSPLHF TGTGCCAGCAGCTTGCAGGACAGGAGGGATTCACCCCTCCACTTT
TRBJ1-2 TRBV7-3 - - CASSSARVYGYTF TGTGCCAGCAGCTCAGCCAGGGTCTATGGCTACACCTTC
TRBJ2-1 TRBV29-1 - TRBD2 CSVVVAGGPNEQFF TGCAGCGTTGTTGTTGCGGGGGGGCCGAATGAGCAGTTCTTC
TRBJ2-3 TRBV29-1 - - CSVFFLGPNTDTQYF TGCAGCGTTTTTTTCCTTGGACCCAACACAGATACGCAGTATTTT
TRBJ2-5 TRBV3-1 - - CASSQAAGQKETQYF TGTGCCAGCAGCCAAGCCGCCGGCCAAAAAGAGACCCAGTACTTC
TRBJ2-6 TRBV19 - - CASSIDLAGSDSGANVLTF TGTGCCAGTAGTATAGATTTGGCGGGATCCGACTCTGGGGCCAACGTCCTGACTTTC
TRBJ2-1 TRBV28 - TRBD2 CASREGLNEQFF TGTGCCAGCAGGGAGGGACTAAATGAGCAGTTCTTC
TRBJ2-1 TRBV10-3 - - CAIISAEQFF TGTGCCATCATCAGCGCTGAGCAGTTCTTC
TRBJ2-1 TRBV7-2 once - CASSLKVGAFF TGTGCCAGCAGCCTCAAAGTCGGGGCGTTCTTC